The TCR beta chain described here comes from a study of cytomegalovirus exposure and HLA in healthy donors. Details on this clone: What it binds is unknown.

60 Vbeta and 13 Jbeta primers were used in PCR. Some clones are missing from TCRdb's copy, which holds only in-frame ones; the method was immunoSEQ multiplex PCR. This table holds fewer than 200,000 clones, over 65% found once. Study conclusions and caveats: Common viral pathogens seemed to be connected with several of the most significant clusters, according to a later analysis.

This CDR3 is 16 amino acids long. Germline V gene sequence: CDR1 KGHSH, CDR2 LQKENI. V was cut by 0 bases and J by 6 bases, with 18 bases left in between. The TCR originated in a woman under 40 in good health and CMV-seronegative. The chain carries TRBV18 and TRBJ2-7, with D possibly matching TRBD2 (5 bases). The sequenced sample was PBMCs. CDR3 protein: CASSPPARLRGLEQYF. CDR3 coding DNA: TGTGCCAGCTCACCACCGGCCCGCCTCAGAGGGCTCGAGCAGTACTTC.